The entry below gives a single T cell receptor beta chain sequence along with its context. Its antigen is unknown. One end of the junction does not line up with germline, which may come from a read error. Patients with autoimmune disease history or receiving systemic immunosuppression were excluded from the trial. In every dose cohort, peripheral blood was drawn for TCR sequencing at baseline, cycle 4 day 1, and cycle 7 day 1. The samples were taken from a phase I, first-in-human, multicenter, open-label dose-escalation trial of ivuxolimab. The trial enrolled adults with locally advanced or metastatic head and neck squamous cell, hepatocellular, melanoma or renal cell carcinoma. Before TCR sequencing, CD4+ and CD8+ T cells were separately sorted from peripheral blood. The CDR3 covers 11 residues, taking in both the cysteine and the phenylalanine. Only the CDR3 part of the read is kept: 33 bases, read in frame from the first base. The germline V gene sets CDR1 to SGHRS and CDR2 to YFSETQ.

These data belong to a study of OX40 agonist ivuxolimab in advanced cancers. About the study as a whole: The costimulatory receptor OX40 (CD134) was targeted by ivuxolimab, a fully human IgG2 agonistic monoclonal antibody. Intravenous ivuxolimab was administered to patients every 2 weeks at six dose levels: 0.01, 0.1, 0.3, 1.5, 3 and 10 mg/kg. Of the approximately 54 dose-escalation patients, hepatocellular carcinoma was present in some 19, melanoma in roughly 15, renal cell carcinoma in 9 and head and neck cancer in 9. A male proportion of around 80% and a mean age of 60 years, ranging from roughly 23 to 85, were recorded for the dose-escalation cohort. Patients were allowed to have had prior anti-PD-1, anti-PD-L1 or anti-CTLA-4 therapy, and 40% of the dose-escalation patients had previously received checkpoint inhibitors. Partial responses were achieved by three dose-escalation patients, of whom one had hepatocellular carcinoma and two had cutaneous melanoma. Peripheral TCRbeta sequencing was intended to test whether TCR sequence diversity was altered and clonal T-cell expansion was caused by ivuxolimab. The paper covers the monotherapy dose-escalation part of the phase I ivuxolimab trial, which included N of about 50 patients. Results the study describes overall, beyond this receptor: Low levels of normalized T-cell clonal expansion were also seen in some patients who did not respond. Which antigens the clonally expanded peripheral T cells were specific for was not determined. After ivuxolimab, expanded clones were on average more numerous among CD8+ T cells than among CD4+ T cells. In the 0.1-3.0 mg/kg groups, partial responders were among the patients with the lowest normalized peripheral clonal expansion, particularly in CD8+ T cells. At doses of 0.1 to 3.0 mg/kg, clonal expansion of both CD4+ and CD8+ blood T cells was observed from baseline to week 6.

To sequence the TCRbeta CDR3 region, genomic DNA was isolated from the sorted cells. TCRbeta CDR3 regions were sequenced using the immunoSEQ Assay. The table was pulled from immuneACCESS by TCRdb, which kept in-frame rearrangements only. Such tables lose some clones; where checked, under half of the loss comes from unresolved V genes, and the rest has no known cause. Within this sample are around 80,000 clones, with over 85% of them counted one time only. Approximately 0.2% of the sample is held by the ten biggest clonotypes. This clonotype was obtained from an adult with an advanced solid tumor such as melanoma, head and neck, liver or kidney cancer. The material was CD4+ or CD8+ T cells sorted from blood, obtained in a trial of the OX40 agonist ivuxolimab. Rearrangement joined TRBV5-1 to TRBJ1-2, with a weak D call of TRBD1 (6 bases match). Here is the DNA: TGCGCCAGCAGCTCAGGGGACTCCAAGGTCTTC. The resulting protein is CASSSGDSKVF.